The rows below give T cell receptor beta chains drawn from one sample of a study of cytomegalovirus exposure and HLA in healthy donors. The repertoire was sequenced with immunoSEQ multiplex PCR; TCRdb's copy has only in-frame clones and lacks some. This sample yields about 150,000 clones, of which approximately 93% are seen a single time; approximately 0.7% belongs to the top ten. Specimen: PBMCs. These receptors came from a man younger than 30 in good health and CMV-seronegative. Each CDR3 is given with its conserved first and last residue. A D gene is named only where the DNA matches it firmly. Clone size appears in some rows only: once, few, many, or a class for an expanded clone.

J gene | clone size | V gene | D gene | CDR3 protein | CDR3 DNA
TRBJ1-2 | few | TRBV25-1 | . | CASSDPGNYGYTF | TGTGCCAGCAGTGATCCAGGGAACTATGGCTACACCTTC
TRBJ1-2 | . | TRBV4-1 | . | CASSQDPSRDYGYTF | TGCGCCAGCAGCCAAGACCCCAGCAGGGACTATGGCTACACCTTC
TRBJ2-4 | . | TRBV14 | . | CASSQGGAIQYF | TGTGCCAGCAGCCAAGGAGGAGCAATTCAGTACTTC
TRBJ1-6 | . | TRBV30 | . | CAWSVQGYNSPLHF | TGTGCCTGGAGTGTACAGGGATATAATTCACCCCTCCACTTT
TRBJ2-1 | . | TRBV5-6 | TRBD2 | CASSLVGTSHYNEQFF | TGTGCCAGCAGCTTGGTAGGGACTAGCCACTACAATGAGCAGTTCTTC
TRBJ2-3 | . | TRBV7-6 | . | CASSLVSASDTQYF | TGTGCCAGCAGCTTAGTTTCGGCTAGCGATACGCAGTATTTT
TRBJ1-2 | . | TRBV6-5 | . | CASSYRRRASSYGYTF | TGTGCCAGCAGTTACCGTAGGAGGGCGTCGAGCTATGGCTACACCTTC
TRBJ2-3 | . | TRBV27 | . | CASSFSVADTQYF | TGTGCCAGCAGTTTTTCGGTTGCGGATACGCAGTATTTT
TRBJ2-4 | . | TRBV5-1 | TRBD1 | CASSLRQGLAKNIQYF | TGCGCCAGCAGCCTCCGACAGGGATTAGCCAAAAACATTCAGTACTTC
TRBJ1-2 | . | TRBV15 | . | CATSREMTGLNYGYTF | TGTGCCACCAGCAGAGAAATGACAGGCTTAAACTATGGCTACACCTTC
TRBJ1-4 | . | TRBV5-8 | . | CASSLFQGEAEKLFF | TGTGCCAGCAGCTTGTTCCAGGGCGAGGCGGAAAAACTGTTTTTT
TRBJ2-3 | . | TRBV7-2 | . | CASSLAQGGGRVRDTQYF | TGTGCCAGCAGCTTAGCCCAAGGTGGGGGCCGGGTCAGAGATACGCAGTATTTT
TRBJ1-5 | . | TRBV28 | . | CASSSRHGHSNQPQHF | TGTGCCAGCAGTTCAAGACACGGCCATAGCAATCAGCCCCAGCATTTT
TRBJ1-2 | . | TRBV27 | TRBD1 | CASSKQGANGYTF | TGTGCCAGCAGTAAGCAGGGGGCAAATGGCTACACCTTC
TRBJ1-2 | . | TRBV6-5 | . | CASSYSPSVYGYTF | TGTGCCAGCAGTTACTCTCCCTCTGTCTATGGCTACACCTTC
TRBJ2-2 | . | TRBV9 | TRBD1 | CASSAGQGGWTGELFF | TGTGCCAGCAGCGCAGGACAGGGGGGATGGACCGGGGAGCTGTTTTTT
TRBJ1-4 | . | TRBV11-2 | . | CASSTPRGHGPKLFF | TGTGCCAGCAGCACACCTCGCGGGCACGGTCCAAAACTGTTTTTT
TRBJ1-2 | few | TRBV21-1 | . | CASREGLEYGYTF | TGTGCCAGCAGGGAGGGGTTGGAGTATGGCTACACCTTC
TRBJ1-5 | . | TRBV12-2 | . | CASRSDRGNQPQHF | TGTGCAAGTCGCTCAGACAGGGGTAATCAGCCCCAGCATTTT
TRBJ1-6 | . | TRBV14 | . | CASSQDYAGFTYNSPLHF | TGTGCCAGCAGCCAAGATTATGCGGGGTTCACCTATAATTCACCCCTCCACTTT
TRBJ2-3 | . | TRBV7-2 | . | CASGRKGEDTQYF | TGTGCCAGCGGGCGAAAGGGAGAAGATACGCAGTATTTT
TRBJ2-2 | . | TRBV5-1 | . | CASSKGDNTGELFF | TGCGCCAGCAGCAAGGGGGATAACACCGGGGAGCTGTTTTTT
TRBJ1-5 | . | TRBV7-9 | . | CASSPPGVGQPQHF | TGTGCCAGCAGCCCCCCAGGGGTTGGTCAGCCCCAGCATTTT
TRBJ1-2 | . | TRBV5-8 | . | CASSPGIPNYGYTF | TGTGCCAGCAGCCCCGGGATACCTAACTATGGCTACACCTTC
TRBJ2-7 | . | TRBV6-5 | TRBD2 | CASSLAGGLHEQYF | TGTGCCAGCAGTTTAGCGGGGGGGCTCCACGAGCAGTACTTC